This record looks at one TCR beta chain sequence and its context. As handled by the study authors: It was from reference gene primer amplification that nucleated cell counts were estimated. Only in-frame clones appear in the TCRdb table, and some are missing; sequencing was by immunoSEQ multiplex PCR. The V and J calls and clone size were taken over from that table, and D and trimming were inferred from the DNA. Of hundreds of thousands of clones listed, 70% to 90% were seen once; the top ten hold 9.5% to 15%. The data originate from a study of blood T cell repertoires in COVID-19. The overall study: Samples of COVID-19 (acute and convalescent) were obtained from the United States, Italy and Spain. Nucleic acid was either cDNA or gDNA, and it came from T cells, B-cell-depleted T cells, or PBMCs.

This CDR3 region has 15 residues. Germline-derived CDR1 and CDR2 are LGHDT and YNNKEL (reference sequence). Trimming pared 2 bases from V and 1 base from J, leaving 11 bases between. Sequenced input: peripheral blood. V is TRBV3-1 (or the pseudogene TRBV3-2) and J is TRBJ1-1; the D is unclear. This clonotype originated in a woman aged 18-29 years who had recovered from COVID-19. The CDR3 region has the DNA TGTGCCAGCAGCCAACGGGGTACATCGAACACTGAAGCTTTCTTT. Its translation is CASSQRGTSNTEAFF.